The clone carrying this T cell receptor beta chain appeared many times. Its antigen is unidentified. The entry originates in a study of identical twins. Findings and limits, study-wide: Invariant MAIT and iNKT cells may have partly biased zero-insertion analyses. There was an excess of low generation probability in the out-of-frame alpha sequences that twins shared. Fewer insertions marked abundant cord blood beta clonotypes; young adult naive trended weakly, memory not at all.

Germline assignment: CDR1 SGHVS and CDR2 FQNEAQ. V was clipped by 6 bases and J by 2 bases; unmatched bases: 13. The length of the CDR3 is 16 residues. Each CDR3 protein is one row after TCRdb ran MiXCR on the 5' RACE reads. The sample lists under 500,000 distinct CDR3 sequences, 13% to 15% seen once, with 0.8% to 1% in the top ten. These same records also appear under a second study, on yellow fever vaccine responses in identical twins. Turning to that study: Each twin's T cell response to the vaccine was reported to look partly convergent and partly personalized.

The receptor was isolated from a woman between 18 and 29 years old in good health. The chain combines TRBV7-8 with TRBJ2-7, with 7 bases fitting TRBD1. The sample was CD4+ T cells sorted from blood. CDR3 nucleotides: TGTGCCAGCAGACAATACCCGGGACAGATAGCCTACGAGCAGTACTTC. Residues: CASRQYPGQIAYEQYF.